The 14 T cell receptor beta chains below all came from one sample that was sequenced in a study of blood T cell repertoires in COVID-19. Sequenced by immunoSEQ multiplex PCR; TCRdb stores in-frame clones only, minus some. Among 190,000 or so clones listed, approximately 87% were seen once. Sequenced sample: peripheral blood. The receptors shown here come from a man in his sixties who had recovered from COVID-19.

The chain is built from TRBV6-5 and TRBJ2-1, with 7 bases aligning to TRBD2. The CDR3 totals 14 residues. Germline CDR1 is MNHEY and CDR2 is SVGAGI. V lost 6 bases, J lost 3 bases, and 5 bases stayed unmatched. DNA of the CDR3: TGTGCCAGCAGGGGAGGGGCCAGCTACAATGAGCAGTTCTTC. Its translation: CASRGGASYNEQFF.

The rearrangement uses TRBV7-8 and TRBJ1-6, with TRBD1 matching 8 bases. The CDR3 covers 15 residues. V trimming: 5 bases; J trimming: 10 bases; junction bases outside the gene matches: 10. Germline loops: CDR1 SGHVS, CDR2 FQNEAQ. CDR3 DNA: TGTGCCAGCAGCCTAGGACAGGGAACGGGATCACCCCTCCACTTT. Residues: CASSLGQGTGSPLHF.

The V call is TRBV9, the J call TRBJ1-4; no definite D call. The CDR3 has 16 residues. Germline V gives CDR1 SGDLS, CDR2 YYNGEE. The germline V and J ends were trimmed by 0 bases and 2 bases, with 11 bases remaining between them. CDR3 DNA sequence: TGTGCCAGCAGCGTAGCCCCACAAGCGACTAATGAAAAACTGTTTTTT. The encoded protein is CASSVAPQATNEKLFF.

J is TRBJ2-5 and V is TRBV5-1, with D perhaps matching TRBD2 (7 bases). Per germline, CDR1 SGHRS and CDR2 YFSETQ. The CDR3 has 15 residues. V was clipped by 0 bases and J by 4 bases, with 13 bases between them. The CDR3, as DNA: TGCGCCAGCAGCTTGGGGGGGGGCCTCCCAGAGACCCAGTACTTC. Amino acid sequence: CASSLGGGLPETQYF.

The J gene is TRBJ1-2, the V gene TRBV7-2; weak D call: TRBD1 (5 bases). CDR1 and CDR2 (germline): SGHTA, FQGNSA. The CDR3 contains 15 residues. Trimming pared 3 bases from V and 5 bases from J, leaving 16 bases between. CDR3 DNA sequence: TGTGCCAGCAGCTTCGCCGGTGGGGGGGGATATGGCTACACCTTC. Its protein product is CASSFAGGGGYGYTF.

The chain has TRBV30 and TRBJ2-2; 10 nucleotides line up with TRBD1. The CDR3 totals 14 residues. V gave up 0 bases and J gave up 8 bases; unmatched junction bases: 3. Germline lookup yields CDR1 GTSNPN and CDR2 SVGIG (reference sequence). This CDR3 reads CAWSVDRGSGELFF. The CDR3 nucleotides read TGTGCCTGGAGTGTGGACAGGGGGTCTGGGGAGCTGTTTTTT.

This chain joins TRBV7-9 and TRBJ1-4; D is unresolved. This CDR3 is 14 amino acids long. V gave up 2 bases and J gave up 4 bases, with 8 bases separating them. Germline CDR1 SEHNR, CDR2 FQNEAQ (reference sequence). CDR3 loop: CASSLYSRNEKLFF. DNA for the CDR3: TGTGCCAGCAGCTTATACAGCCGTAATGAAAAACTGTTTTTT.

This sequence joins TRBV3-1 (or the pseudogene TRBV3-2) and TRBJ2-1, with TRBD2 matching over 12 bases. Looked up from germline, CDR1 is LGHDT and CDR2 is YNNKEL (reference sequence). This CDR3 contains 15 residues. V shed 5 bases, J shed 9 bases, and the junction held 8 bases outside the gene matches. In DNA form, the CDR3 reads TGTGCCAGCAGCTCTCGGACTAGCGGGATGGGTGAGCAGTTCTTC. Encoded protein: CASSSRTSGMGEQFF.

The chain carries TRBV6-6 and TRBJ1-4, with a weak D call TRBD1 (6 bases). Trimming stripped 5 bases from V and 11 bases from J, with 12 bases between. Germline CDR1 MNHNY, CDR2 SVGAGI (reference sequence). This CDR3 spans 12 amino acids. DNA for the CDR3: TGTGCCAGCAGTAGGGACACCCAGAAACTGTTTTTT. Its translation: CASSRDTQKLFF.

The rearrangement joins TRBV19 to TRBJ2-2, with 10 bases identical to TRBD2. With 1 base clipped from V and 0 bases from J, the junction kept 14 bases outside the gene matches. The CDR3 spans 21 residues. Germline assignment: CDR1 LNHDA and CDR2 SQIVND (reference sequence). The DNA for the CDR3 is TGTGCCAGTAGTATAGTGGCGGGGGGTAAGCGGGAGGGATCGAACACCGGGGAGCTGTTTTTT. Protein product: CASSIVAGGKREGSNTGELFF.

This clone has more than one count but fewer than ten. CDR3 sequence reads: CASSLVGTSSYNEQFF. Written as DNA, the CDR3 is TGCGCCAGCAGCTTGGTGGGGACATCTTCCTACAATGAGCAGTTCTTC. The J gene is TRBJ2-1, the V gene TRBV5-1, with D tentatively TRBD1 (6 bases). Germline CDR1 and CDR2: SGHRS and YFSETQ. Trimming stripped 0 bases from V and 1 base from J, with 11 bases between. The CDR3 sequence is 16 residues long.

CDR3 nucleotides: TGTGCCAGCAGTCCCTTGGGGGCAGGGGGAGATACGCAGTATTTT. It encodes CASSPLGAGGDTQYF. V usage is TRBV11-2 and J usage is TRBJ2-3, with 7 bases fitting TRBD1. Germline values: CDR1 SGHAT, CDR2 FQNNGV. This CDR3 has 15 residues. Trimming took 6 bases from V and 5 from J; bases not matched to a gene: 11.

V is TRBV5-1 and J is TRBJ2-1; 7 positions match TRBD1. Trimming at V came to 7 bases and at J to 0 bases, leaving 7 bases not matched to a gene. CDR1 is SGHRS, CDR2 YFSETQ, per germline. This CDR3 has 15 amino acids. The CDR3 DNA follows: TGCGCCAGCTCCCCCCAGGGGGACTCCTACAATGAGCAGTTCTTC. Protein sequence: CASSPQGDSYNEQFF.

This chain links TRBV5-8 with TRBJ2-2; D gene unclear. Per the germline V gene, CDR1 is SGHTS and CDR2 is YDEGEE. The CDR3 consists of 14 residues. The V gene lost 1 base and the J gene lost 1 base, with 5 bases spanning the gap. The CDR3 region is CASSLHWNTGELFF. Written as DNA, the CDR3 is TGTGCCAGCAGCTTGCATTGGAACACCGGGGAGCTGTTTTTT.